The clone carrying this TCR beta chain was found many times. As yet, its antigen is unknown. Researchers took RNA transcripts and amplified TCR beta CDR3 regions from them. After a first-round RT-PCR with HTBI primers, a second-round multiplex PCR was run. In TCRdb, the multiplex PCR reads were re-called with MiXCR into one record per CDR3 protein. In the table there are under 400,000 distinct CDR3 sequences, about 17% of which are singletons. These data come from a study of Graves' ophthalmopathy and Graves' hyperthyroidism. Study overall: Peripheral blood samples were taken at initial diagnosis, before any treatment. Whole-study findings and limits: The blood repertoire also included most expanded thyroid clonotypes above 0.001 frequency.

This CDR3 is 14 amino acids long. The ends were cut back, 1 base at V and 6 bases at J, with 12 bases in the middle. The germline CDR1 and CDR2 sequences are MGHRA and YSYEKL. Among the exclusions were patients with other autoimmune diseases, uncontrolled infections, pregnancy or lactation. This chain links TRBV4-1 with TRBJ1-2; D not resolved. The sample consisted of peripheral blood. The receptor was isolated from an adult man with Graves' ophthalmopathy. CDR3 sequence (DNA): TGCGCCAGCAGCCAAGGGCCCCGCAAAAATGGCTACACCTTC. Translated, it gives CASSQGPRKNGYTF.